This T cell receptor (beta chain) was retrieved from a study of blood T cells in healthy people across ages. About this clonotype itself: Germline and junction disagree at one end, which may indicate a read error.

Combining a sample-barcoded 5' primer with a J-beta primer mix, a second PCR ran for roughly 7 to 11 cycles. Every cDNA molecule bore a tag from a template-switch adaptor containing 12 random nucleotides. A single record per CDR3 protein comes from TCRdb applying MiXCR to the 5' RACE reads. The top ten hold 0.75% of the sample, which has around 1,000,000 distinct CDR3 sequences, under 30% seen once. The CDR3 length is 14 residues. Germline V gives CDR1 SGHRS, CDR2 YFSETQ. Each sample yielded at least 5.5 micrograms of PBMC total RNA. In addition, the sample was reused for a study of T cells of mothers and their children.

The chain uses TRBV5-1 and TRBJ2-1; TRBD1 might be the D (6 bases). Specimen: blood. The clonotype originates from a girl aged 2 to 9 in good health. The CDR3: CASSIGWGQNERFF. In DNA form, the CDR3 reads TGCGCCAGCAGCATAGGATGGGGGCAGAATGAGCGGTTCTTC.